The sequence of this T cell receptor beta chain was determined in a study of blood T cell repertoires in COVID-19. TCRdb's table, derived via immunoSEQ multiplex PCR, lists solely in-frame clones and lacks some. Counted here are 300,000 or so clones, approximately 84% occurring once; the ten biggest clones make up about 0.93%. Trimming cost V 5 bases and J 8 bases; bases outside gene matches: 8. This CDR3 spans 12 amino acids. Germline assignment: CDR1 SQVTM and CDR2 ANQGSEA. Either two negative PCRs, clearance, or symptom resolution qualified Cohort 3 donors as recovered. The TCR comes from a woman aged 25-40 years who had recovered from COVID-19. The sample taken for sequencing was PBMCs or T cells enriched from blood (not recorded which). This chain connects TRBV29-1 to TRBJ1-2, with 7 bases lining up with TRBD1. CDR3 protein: CSVSDRADGYTF. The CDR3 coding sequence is TGCAGCGTTTCAGACAGGGCCGACGGCTACACCTTC. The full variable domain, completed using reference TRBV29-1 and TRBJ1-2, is SAVISQKPSRDICQRGTSLTIQCQVDSQVTMMFWYRQQPGQSLTLIATANQGSEATYESGFVIDKFPISRPNLTFSTLTVSNMSPEDSSIYLCSVSDRADGYTFGSGTRLTVV.